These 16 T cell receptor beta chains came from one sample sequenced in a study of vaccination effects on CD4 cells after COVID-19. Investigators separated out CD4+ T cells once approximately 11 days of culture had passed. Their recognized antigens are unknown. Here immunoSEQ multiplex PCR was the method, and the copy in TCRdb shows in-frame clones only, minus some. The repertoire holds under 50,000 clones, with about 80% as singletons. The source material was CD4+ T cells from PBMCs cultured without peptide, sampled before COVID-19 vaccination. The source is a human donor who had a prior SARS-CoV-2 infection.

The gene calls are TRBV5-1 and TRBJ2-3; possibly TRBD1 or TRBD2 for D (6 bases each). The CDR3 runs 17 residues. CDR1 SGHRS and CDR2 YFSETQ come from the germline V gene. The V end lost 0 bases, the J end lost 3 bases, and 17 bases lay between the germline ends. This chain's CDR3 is CASSLEGGLLKTDTQYF. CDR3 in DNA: TGCGCCAGCAGCTTGGAGGGGGGTCTGTTGAAGACAGATACGCAGTATTTT. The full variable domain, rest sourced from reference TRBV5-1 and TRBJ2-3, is KAGVTQTPRYLIKTRGQQVTLSCSPISGHRSVSWYQQTPGQGLQFLFEYFSETQRNKGNFPGRFSGRQFSNSRSEMNVSTLELGDSALYLCASSLEGGLLKTDTQYFGPGTRLTVL.

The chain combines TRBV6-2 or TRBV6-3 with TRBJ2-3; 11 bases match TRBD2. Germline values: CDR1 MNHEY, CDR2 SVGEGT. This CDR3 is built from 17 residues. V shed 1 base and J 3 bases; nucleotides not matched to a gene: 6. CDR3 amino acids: CASSYFSGRARTDTQYF. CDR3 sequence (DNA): TGTGCCAGCAGTTACTTTAGCGGGAGGGCCCGGACAGATACGCAGTATTTT.

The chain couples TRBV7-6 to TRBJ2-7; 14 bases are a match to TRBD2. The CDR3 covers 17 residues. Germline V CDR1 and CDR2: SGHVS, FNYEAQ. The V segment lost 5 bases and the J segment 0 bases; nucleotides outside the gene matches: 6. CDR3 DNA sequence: TGTGCCAGCAGCCGGACTAGCGGGGGGTTGAGCTCCTACGAGCAGTACTTC. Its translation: CASSRTSGGLSSYEQYF.

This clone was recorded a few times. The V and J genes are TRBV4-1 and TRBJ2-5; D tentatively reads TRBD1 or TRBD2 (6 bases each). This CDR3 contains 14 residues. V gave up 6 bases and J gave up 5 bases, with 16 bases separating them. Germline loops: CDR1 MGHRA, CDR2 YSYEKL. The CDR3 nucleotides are TGCGCCAGCAGAGACACCCAGGGGAGGGAGACCCAGTACTTC. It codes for CASRDTQGRETQYF.

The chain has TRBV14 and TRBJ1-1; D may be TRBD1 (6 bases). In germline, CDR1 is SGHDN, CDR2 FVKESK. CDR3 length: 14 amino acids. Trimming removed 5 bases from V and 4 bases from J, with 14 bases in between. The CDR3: CASSRTGLVTEAFF. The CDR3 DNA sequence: TGTGCCAGCAGCAGAACAGGGTTGGTCACTGAAGCTTTCTTT.

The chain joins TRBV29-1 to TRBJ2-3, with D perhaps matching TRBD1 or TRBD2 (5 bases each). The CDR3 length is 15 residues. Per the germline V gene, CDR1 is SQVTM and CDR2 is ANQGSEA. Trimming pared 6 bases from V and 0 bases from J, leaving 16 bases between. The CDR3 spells CSVRGDPLSTDTQYF. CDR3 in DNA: TGCAGCGTCAGAGGGGACCCCCTTAGCACAGATACGCAGTATTTT.

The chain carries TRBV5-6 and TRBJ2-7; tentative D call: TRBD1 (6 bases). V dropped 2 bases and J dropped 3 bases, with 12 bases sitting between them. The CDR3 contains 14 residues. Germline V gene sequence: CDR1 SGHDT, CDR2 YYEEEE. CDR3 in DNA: TGTGCCAGCAGCTTAGACAGGAGCATCTACGAGCAGTACTTC. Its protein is CASSLDRSIYEQYF.

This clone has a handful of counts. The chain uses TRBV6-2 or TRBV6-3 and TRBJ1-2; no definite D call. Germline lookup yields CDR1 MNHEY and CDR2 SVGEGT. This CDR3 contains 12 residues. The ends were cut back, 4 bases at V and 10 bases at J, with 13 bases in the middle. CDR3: CASSSRTVNYTF. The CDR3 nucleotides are TGTGCCAGCAGTTCCCGGACTGTTAACTACACCTTC.

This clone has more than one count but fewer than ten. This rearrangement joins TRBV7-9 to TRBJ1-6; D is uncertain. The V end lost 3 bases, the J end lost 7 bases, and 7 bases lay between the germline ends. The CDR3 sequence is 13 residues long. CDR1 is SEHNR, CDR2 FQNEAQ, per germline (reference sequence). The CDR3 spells CASSLGRNSPLHF. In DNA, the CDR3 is TGTGCCAGCAGCTTGGGCAGAAATTCACCCCTCCACTTT.

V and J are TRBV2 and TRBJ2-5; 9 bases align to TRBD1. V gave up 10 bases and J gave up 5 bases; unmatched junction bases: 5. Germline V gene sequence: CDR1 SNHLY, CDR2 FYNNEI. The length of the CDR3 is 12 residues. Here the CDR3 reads CAKGQGGETQYF. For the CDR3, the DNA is TGTGCCAAGGGACAGGGAGGGGAGACCCAGTACTTC.

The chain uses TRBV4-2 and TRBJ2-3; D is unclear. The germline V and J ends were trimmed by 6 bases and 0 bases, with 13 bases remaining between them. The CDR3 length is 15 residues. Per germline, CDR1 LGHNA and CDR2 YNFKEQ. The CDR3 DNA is TGTGCCAGCAGTCACGACCGGGCGAGCACAGATACGCAGTATTTT. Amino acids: CASSHDRASTDTQYF.

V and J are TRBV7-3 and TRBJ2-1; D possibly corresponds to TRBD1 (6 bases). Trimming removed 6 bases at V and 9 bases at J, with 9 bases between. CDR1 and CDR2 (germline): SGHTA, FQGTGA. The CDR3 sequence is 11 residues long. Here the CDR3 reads CASSTGSEQFF. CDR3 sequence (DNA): TGTGCCAGCAGTACAGGGAGTGAGCAGTTCTTC. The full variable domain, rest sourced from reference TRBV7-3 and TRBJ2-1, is GAGVSQTPSNKVTEKGKYVELRCDPISGHTALYWYRQSLGQGPEFLIYFQGTGAADDSGLPNDRFFAVRPEGSVSTLKIQRTERGDSAVYLCASSTGSEQFFGPGTRLTVL.

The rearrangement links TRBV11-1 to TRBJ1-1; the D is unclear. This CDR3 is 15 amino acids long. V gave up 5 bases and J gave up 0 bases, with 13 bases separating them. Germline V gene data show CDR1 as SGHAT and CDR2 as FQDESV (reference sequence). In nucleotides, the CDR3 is TGTGCCAGCAGCCCCCAAACAGCCATGAACACTGAAGCTTTCTTT. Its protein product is CASSPQTAMNTEAFF. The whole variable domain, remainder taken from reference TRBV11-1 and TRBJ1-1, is EAEVAQSPRYKITEKSQAVAFWCDPISGHATLYWYRQILGQGPELLVQFQDESVVDDSQLPKDRFSAERLKGVDSTLKIQPAELGDSAMYLCASSPQTAMNTEAFFGQGTRLTVV.

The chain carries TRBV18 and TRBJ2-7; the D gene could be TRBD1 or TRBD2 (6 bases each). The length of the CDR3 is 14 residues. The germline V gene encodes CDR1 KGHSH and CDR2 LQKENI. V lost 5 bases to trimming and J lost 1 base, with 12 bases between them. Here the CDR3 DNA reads TGTGCCAGCTCATTAGGGGGGAGATCCTACGAGCAGTACTTC. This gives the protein CASSLGGRSYEQYF.

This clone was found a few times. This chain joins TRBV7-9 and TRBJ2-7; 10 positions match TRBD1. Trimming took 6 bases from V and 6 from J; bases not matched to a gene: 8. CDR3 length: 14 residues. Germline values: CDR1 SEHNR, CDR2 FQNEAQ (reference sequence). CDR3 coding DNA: TGTGCCAGCAGGGAGGGACAGGGGTCCCTCGAGCAGTACTTC. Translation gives CASREGQGSLEQYF.

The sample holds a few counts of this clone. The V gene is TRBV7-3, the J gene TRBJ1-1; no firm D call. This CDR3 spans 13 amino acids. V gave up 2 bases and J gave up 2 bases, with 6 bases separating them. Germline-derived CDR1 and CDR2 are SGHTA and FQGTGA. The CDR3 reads CASSLVPNTEAFF. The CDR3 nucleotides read TGTGCCAGCAGCTTAGTTCCAAACACTGAAGCTTTCTTT.